A selection of T cell receptor beta chains follows, all from one sample in a study of T cells in Graves' hyperthyroidism and ophthalmopathy. One entry per CDR3 protein results from TCRdb running MiXCR on the multiplex PCR reads. The table shows about 500,000 distinct CDR3 sequences, with 46% occurring only once. Sequencing input: peripheral blood or thyroid tissue (not recorded which). The receptors were gathered from an adult woman with Graves' disease, either hyperthyroidism or ophthalmopathy (not recorded which). CDR3s include the opening cysteine and the closing phenylalanine or tryptophan. The D gene is left open where the match is weak. Clone size is shown for a subset of rows, as once, few, many or a class of expanded clone.

v_call	d_call	j_call	clone_size	cdr3_nt	cdr3_aa
TRBV5-1	TRBD2	TRBJ2-2	many	TGCGCCAGCAGCCCGACTAGCGGGACCACCGGGGAGCTGTTTTTT	CASSPTSGTTGELFF
TRBV2	-	TRBJ2-7	many	TGTGCCAGCAGCCCCACGTCCAGGGACGGCGAGCAGTACTTC	CASSPTSRDGEQYF
TRBV7-2	TRBD1	TRBJ1-2	few	TGTGCCAGCAGCCATGTTACAGGGGGCGCGGGTGGCTACACCTTC	CASSHVTGGAGGYTF
TRBV29-1	-	TRBJ2-7	-	TGCAGCGTTGCTATCGACGAGCAGTACTTC	CSVAIDEQYF
TRBV29-1	-	TRBJ1-2	-	TGCAGCGTTGAAGAGAGACAGGCAAACTATGGCTACACCTTC	CSVEERQANYGYTF
TRBV5-1	-	TRBJ1-1	once	TGCGCCAGCAGCCACCCCGACAGCACTGAAGCTTTCTTT	CASSHPDSTEAFF
TRBV7-7	TRBD2	TRBJ2-5	many	TGTGCTAGCCCCCGGGGGACTAGCGGGAAAATTCCCAACCAAGAGACCCAGTACTTC	CASPRGTSGKIPNQETQYF
TRBV9	-	TRBJ1-3	many	TGTGCCAGCAGCGTAGGTTTTATCTCTGGAAACACCATATATTTT	CASSVGFISGNTIYF
TRBV29-1	-	TRBJ2-1	-	TGCAGCGATCGAGAAGACAGTTACAATGAGCAGTTCTTC	CSDREDSYNEQFF
TRBV29-1	-	TRBJ1-1	many	TGCAGCGTTGTGGGCAGACAAGTTCACACTGAAGCTTTCTTT	CSVVGRQVHTEAFF
TRBV15	-	TRBJ2-7	-	TGTGCCACCAGCAGCGCTTCGGCAACCTACGAGCAGTACTTC	CATSSASATYEQYF
TRBV7-3	-	TRBJ1-2	-	TGTGCCAGCAGCTTCGAGCCGTCAGGACGCACCTTC	CASSFEPSGRTF
TRBV20-1	-	TRBJ2-5	few	TGCAGTGCCACAATTCAAGAGACCCAGTACTTC	CSATIQETQYF
TRBV29-1	-	TRBJ2-7	few	TGCAGCGTTGGACCGGCGAAGGGCGAGCAGTACTTC	CSVGPAKGEQYF
TRBV5-1	-	TRBJ2-1	-	TGCGCCAGCAGCTTGGGTCAGCTCAATGAGCAGTTCTTC	CASSLGQLNEQFF
TRBV20-1	TRBD1	TRBJ1-3	-	TGCAGTGCTCGACAGGGTTTCTCTGGAAACACCATATATTTT	CSARQGFSGNTIYF
TRBV27	-	TRBJ1-1	many	TGTGCCAGCAGTGGCCTCGGGGGCCGCACTGAAGCTTTCTTT	CASSGLGGRTEAFF
TRBV7-3	-	TRBJ2-6	many	TGTGCCAGCAGCCTACCAGCTTCTGGGGCCAACGTCCTGACTTTC	CASSLPASGANVLTF
TRBV24-1	TRBD1	TRBJ2-7	-	TGTGCCACCAGTGATCACGGTATGGGACAGGTCCACGAGCAGTACTTC	CATSDHGMGQVHEQYF
TRBV2	TRBD2	TRBJ2-5	-	TGTGCCAGCAAGGTGACTAGCGGGATCCAAGAGGCCCAGTACTTC	CASKVTSGIQEAQYF
TRBV2	TRBD1	TRBJ1-2	many	TGTGCCAGCAGGCTGAGAGAAGGACAGGGGGCAGTTTTCTATGGCTACACCTTC	CASRLREGQGAVFYGYTF
TRBV20-1	TRBD1	TRBJ1-1	-	TGCAGTGCGATCGTACCGGGACAGGGGACGGCTGAAGCTTTCTTT	CSAIVPGQGTAEAFF
TRBV7-9	-	TRBJ2-7	many	TGTGCCAGCAGCTTTTCGAGGGCCAGGGGCTACGAGCAGTACTTC	CASSFSRARGYEQYF
TRBV11-3	-	TRBJ2-5	many	TGTGCCAGCAGCCTCACCCGGGAAGAGACCCAGTACTTC	CASSLTREETQYF
TRBV7-2	TRBD1	TRBJ1-6	many	TGTGCCAGCAGCTCGTCCGGGACAGGGGGAAGTTCACCCCTCCACTTT	CASSSSGTGGSSPLHF
TRBV5-5	-	TRBJ2-2	-	TGTGTCAGCAGCTTGGGGGCAGACACCGGGGAGCTGTTTTTT	CVSSLGADTGELFF
TRBV7-9	-	TRBJ2-5	once	TGTGCCAGCAGCTTAGGAGGCTTCCCGGAGACCCAGTACTTC	CASSLGGFPETQYF
TRBV18	-	TRBJ1-5	few	TGTGCCAGCTCACCATCGGCGGCTAATCAGCCCCAGCATTTT	CASSPSAANQPQHF
TRBV6-1	TRBD2	TRBJ2-5	-	TGTGCCAGCACAGGTTTAGCGGGGGGACCCATCGGCTTC	CASTGLAGGPIGF
TRBV12-3/TRBV12-4	-	TRBJ1-5	-	TGTGCCAGCACCGACGATTTTCGGCAGCCCCAGCATTTT	CASTDDFRQPQHF
TRBV29-1	TRBD1	TRBJ2-5	many	TGCAGCGTTGAGGGGACAGGGGGCCGGCAAGAGACCCAGTACTTC	CSVEGTGGRQETQYF
TRBV15	-	TRBJ1-5	-	TGTGCCACCAGCATCCTGAGAGGAAGCAATCAGCCCCAGCATTTT	CATSILRGSNQPQHF
TRBV20-1	-	TRBJ1-5	many	TGCAGTGCTAGAGCCATGGACGATCAGCCCCAGCATTTT	CSARAMDDQPQHF
TRBV14	-	TRBJ1-4	-	TGTGCCAGCAGCCAAGAGTCCGTTCCTGACGAAAAACTGTTTTTT	CASSQESVPDEKLFF
TRBV7-2	-	TRBJ2-7	once	TGTGCCAGCAGTTTGGCTAGCACAACGTCCTACGAGCAGTACTTC	CASSLASTTSYEQYF
TRBV9	-	TRBJ1-2	few	TGTGCCAGCAGCCCCCCGTTTGATGGCTACACCTTC	CASSPPFDGYTF
TRBV4-3	-	TRBJ2-7	-	TGCGCCAGCAGCCAAGATCTCGGAAGGGGCTACCTATACGAGCAGTACTTC	CASSQDLGRGYLYEQYF
TRBV6-2/TRBV6-3	-	TRBJ1-1	few	TGTGCCAGCAGTTACGACATATATCATGAAGCTTTCTTT	CASSYDIYHEAFF
TRBV19	-	TRBJ1-1	few	TGTGCCAGTAGTATCGGAGGGAGAGTAGCTGAAGCTTTCTTT	CASSIGGRVAEAFF
TRBV11-2	TRBD2	TRBJ2-2	many	TGTGCCAGCAGCTTAGTAGCGGGAGGGCCAGGCGGGGAGCTGTTTTTT	CASSLVAGGPGGELFF
TRBV11-2	-	TRBJ2-5	once	TGTGCCAGCAGCGGCCTGGACAGCGAGGTGGAGACCCAGTACTTC	CASSGLDSEVETQYF
TRBV12-3/TRBV12-4	-	TRBJ1-1	few	TGTGCCAGCAGCCCTTTGGGGGGAATAACTGAAGCTTTCTTT	CASSPLGGITEAFF
TRBV6-6	-	TRBJ1-6	few	TGTGCCAGCGGCCTGGGGGTGGGGAATTCACCCCTCCACTTT	CASGLGVGNSPLHF
TRBV2	-	TRBJ1-3	-	TGTGCCAGCAGTGAGGGGCAGGGTGGAGGCTACACCATATATTTT	CASSEGQGGGYTIYF
TRBV27	-	TRBJ1-5	many	TGTGCCAGCAGCCAAGGCCTAAACCGTAATCAGCCCCAGCATTTT	CASSQGLNRNQPQHF
TRBV10-3	-	TRBJ1-2	-	TGTGCCATCAGCTTGGGGGAGGTGGTGAGTGGCTACACCTTC	CAISLGEVVSGYTF
TRBV29-1	-	TRBJ2-7	-	TGCAGCTTGAATTGGGACGCCTACGAGCAGTACTTC	CSLNWDAYEQYF
TRBV18	-	TRBJ1-1	few	TGTGCCAGCTCACCACCTATATTGAGTTGGCTGGCTTTCTTT	CASSPPILSWLAFF
TRBV7-8	TRBD1	TRBJ2-7	-	TGTGCCAGCAGCTCGGATGGGACAGTATCGACCGAGCAGTACTTC	CASSSDGTVSTEQYF
TRBV7-9	-	TRBJ1-3	many	TGTGCCAGCAGCTTTAAGGGAAACACCATATATTTT	CASSFKGNTIYF
TRBV6-2/TRBV6-3	-	TRBJ1-5	few	TGTGCCAGCAGTTACGACCGCGGGACGACTCAGCCCCAGCATTTT	CASSYDRGTTQPQHF
TRBV29-1	-	TRBJ1-6	once	TGCAGCGCTGGTGGGGGGGTGGGCACGAATTCACCCCTCCACTTT	CSAGGGVGTNSPLHF
TRBV5-1	TRBD1	TRBJ2-7	few	TGCGCCAGCAGCTTTGGGACAGCGACGGGGGAGCAGTACTTC	CASSFGTATGEQYF